The 23 T cell receptor beta chains reported below all come from one sample, sequenced in a study of Graves' ophthalmopathy and Graves' hyperthyroidism. Transcripts of RNA were the source for amplifying TCR beta CDR3 regions. An opening RT-PCR round employed HTBI primers and preceded a second-round multiplex PCR. TCRdb reprocessed the multiplex PCR reads with MiXCR, giving one entry per CDR3 protein. In the table there are 600,000 to 650,000 distinct CDR3 sequences, 20% to 25% of which are singletons. Sequencing used peripheral blood. The receptors derive from a young woman with stable Graves' hyperthyroidism. Some clones in this sample may be carry-over from other donors' samples.

This sequence joins TRBV5-1 and TRBJ2-7; possibly TRBD1 or TRBD2 for D (7 bases each). Germline assignment: CDR1 SGHRS and CDR2 YFSETQ. V was cut by 3 bases and J by 3 bases, with 16 bases left in between. This CDR3 spans 15 amino acids. Written as DNA, the CDR3 is TGCGCCAGCAGCTCCGAGCGGGACAGAAACTACGAGCAGTACTTC. Protein: CASSSERDRNYEQYF.

This chain uses TRBV24-1 with TRBJ1-2, with D possibly TRBD1 on 6 matching bases. Deletions cut 7 bases from V and 8 bases from J, with 16 bases between. The CDR3 is made up of 13 amino acids. CDR1 and CDR2 from the germline V gene are KGHDR and SFDVKD. The CDR3 DNA sequence: TGTGCCACCAGCAACAATCAGGGGAGAGGCTACACCTTC. Translated, it gives CATSNNQGRGYTF.

This clonotype came up many times. The chain employs TRBV28 and TRBJ1-1; D unclear. The germline gives CDR1 MDHEN, CDR2 SYDVKM. The CDR3 is made up of 16 amino acids. V lost 5 bases and J lost 1, with 17 bases in between. The CDR3 loop is CASSPISDRGNTEAFF. CDR3 in DNA: TGTGCCAGCAGTCCTATAAGCGACCGAGGGAACACTGAAGCTTTCTTT.

V usage is TRBV20-1 and J usage is TRBJ2-5; TRBD2 might be the D (6 bases). Trimming took off 3 bases at V and 4 bases at J, with 15 bases between the two ends. CDR1 is DFQATT and CDR2 is SNEGSKA in the germline V gene (reference sequence). CDR3 length: 14 residues. The CDR3 protein is CSASGDIGRETQYF. CDR3 bases: TGCAGTGCTAGCGGCGATATCGGGAGAGAGACCCAGTACTTC.

The CDR3 bases are TGTGCCAGCAGCGAGATGGAGGGTGAGTGGTACGAGCAGTACTTC. Protein: CASSEMEGEWYEQYF. This rearrangement joins TRBV6-1 to TRBJ2-7; TRBD2 is a possible D gene (6 bases). CDR3 length: 15 residues. Trimming took 6 bases from V and 4 from J, leaving 19 bases between them. Per the germline V gene, CDR1 is MNHNS and CDR2 is SASEGT.

In this sample, this clonotype turned up many times. In DNA, the CDR3 is TGTGCCAGCAGCATCGGGCCCACTGGGGCCAACGTCCTGACTTTC. Translating it yields CASSIGPTGANVLTF. V gene TRBV19 combines with J gene TRBJ2-6; D gene ambiguous. CDR3 length equals 15 residues. CDR1 LNHDA and CDR2 SQIVND come from the germline V gene (reference sequence). Trimming shortened V by 9 bases and J by 2 bases, and 14 bases separated the two germline ends.

The chain is built from TRBV6-1 and TRBJ1-5, with TRBD1 matching over 11 bases. V shed 5 bases, J shed 0 bases, and the junction held 3 bases outside the gene matches. The germline CDR1 and CDR2 sequences are MNHNS and SASEGT. CDR3 size: 16 residues. CDR3 residues: CASSRDRGDSNQPQHF. The CDR3 region has the DNA TGTGCCAGCAGTCGGGACAGGGGGGATAGCAATCAGCCCCAGCATTTT.

This clonotype was seen a handful of times. This chain links TRBV10-3 with TRBJ2-2, with D unresolved. Germline-derived CDR1 and CDR2 are ENHRY and SYGVKD. V lost 4 bases to trimming and J lost 2 bases, with 5 bases between them. The CDR3 is 13 amino acids. The CDR3 spells CAISVQNTGELFF. In nucleotides, the CDR3 is TGTGCCATCAGTGTCCAAAACACCGGGGAGCTGTTTTTT.

For this clonotype: A read error is likely, as this CDR3 ends without the conserved phenylalanine or tryptophan. No DNA is shown, since the ends of the CDR3 on it are uncertain; the CDR3 is the one TCRdb lists. The CDR3 is CASRAGQSEAWV. The chain recombines TRBV6-1 with TRBJ1-1; TRBD1 reflects the table's D call only, with no check against the DNA. The CDR3 length is 12 residues, termini included. Per the germline V gene, CDR1 is MNHNS and CDR2 is SASEGT.

This clonotype was picked up many times. The genes are TRBV2 and TRBJ1-1; maybe TRBD1 (5 bases). Germline-derived CDR1 and CDR2 are SNHLY and FYNNEI. This CDR3 is built from 13 residues. Trimming took off 9 bases at V and 0 bases at J, with 11 bases between the two ends. CDR3: CASGGTLNTEAFF. The CDR3 DNA sequence: TGTGCCAGTGGCGGGACCTTGAACACTGAAGCTTTCTTT.

In its sample, this clonotype was seen many times. The rearrangement uses TRBV6-1 and TRBJ1-5; 7 bases match TRBD1. The V gene's germline CDR1 is MNHNS and CDR2 SASEGT. Trimming removed 3 bases from V and 5 bases from J; junction bases left unmatched: 1. This CDR3 region has 13 residues. The CDR3 reads CASSETGYQPQHF. CDR3 bases: TGTGCCAGCAGTGAGACAGGGTATCAGCCCCAGCATTTT.

This clonotype was observed many times. The J gene is TRBJ1-2, the V gene TRBV29-1; no reliable D call. The V and J ends lost 3 bases and 5 bases respectively, with 7 bases between them. This CDR3 is built from 11 residues. The germline CDR1 and CDR2 sequences are SQVTM and ANQGSEA. DNA for the CDR3: TGCAGCGTTGAGGCAGAATATGGCTACACCTTC. Translating it yields CSVEAEYGYTF.

This clonotype appeared many times. CDR3 sequence: CASSHWDYLQETQYF. The CDR3 region has the DNA TGTGCCAGCAGCCATTGGGACTACCTCCAAGAGACCCAGTACTTC. The chain recombines TRBV3-1 with TRBJ2-5, with TRBD2 matching 7 bases. The CDR3 has 15 amino acids. V was clipped by 3 bases and J by 1 base; unmatched bases: 5. Germline CDR1 LGHDT, CDR2 YNNKEL (reference sequence).

About this clonotype itself: Since no conserved phenylalanine or tryptophan closes the CDR3, a read error is the likely cause. This sequence joins TRBV5-4 and TRBJ1-1, with 7 positions matching TRBD1. The V gene end was trimmed by 1 base and the J gene end by 6 bases; junction bases not matched to a gene: 15. CDR3 size: 17 residues. Germline V gene lookup returns CDR1 SGHNT and CDR2 YYREEE (reference sequence). The CDR3 bases are TGTGCCAGCAGCTTGAATGGGGTTGAGGGGGCGGTCGCTGAAGCTTTCCTT. It encodes CASSLNGVEGAVAEAFL.

There are many counts of this clonotype. The rearrangement joins TRBV6-2 or TRBV6-3 to TRBJ1-1; TRBD1 agrees at 8 bases. The length of the CDR3 is 15 residues. Per the germline V gene, CDR1 is MNHEY and CDR2 is SVGEGT. Trimming removed 5 bases from V and 0 bases from J; junction bases left unmatched: 5. CDR3 in DNA: TGTGCCAGCAGTAAAAGGACAGGGTTGAACACTGAAGCTTTCTTT. Amino acid sequence: CASSKRTGLNTEAFF.

This clonotype was seen repeatedly, ten times or more. The J gene is TRBJ2-2, the V gene TRBV30, with D possibly called TRBD1 or TRBD2 (5 bases each). The V gene lost 6 bases and the J gene lost 3 bases, with 8 bases spanning the gap. This CDR3 spans 12 amino acids. Per germline, CDR1 GTSNPN and CDR2 SVGIG (reference sequence). Written as DNA, the CDR3 is TGTGCCTGCAGGGAGCACACCGGGGAGCTGTTTTTT. It is translated as CACREHTGELFF. Filled out from reference TRBV30 and TRBJ2-2, the complete variable domain reads SQTIHQWPATLVQPVGSPLSLECTVEGTSNPNLYWYRQAAGRGLQLLFYSVGIGQISSEVPQNLSASRPQDRQFILSSKKLLLSDSGFYLCACREHTGELFFGEGSRLTVL.

In this sample, this clonotype turned up many times. The gene calls are TRBV6-4 and TRBJ2-6; perhaps TRBD2 as D (5 bases). The V gene's germline CDR1 is MRHNA and CDR2 SNTAGT. The CDR3 length is 17 residues. Between the trimmed V and J ends, which lost 3 bases and 4 bases, there was a span of 16 bases. CDR3 region: CASSESIGVGGANVLTF. The CDR3 nucleotides are TGTGCCAGCAGTGAATCGATCGGGGTTGGGGGGGCCAACGTCCTGACTTTC.

This sequence joins TRBV11-3 and TRBJ1-1; D is possibly TRBD1 (5 bases). CDR1 and CDR2 (germline): SGHNT, YENEEA. The CDR3 has 14 residues. V shed 0 bases and J shed 2 bases, with 7 bases lying between them. The chain's CDR3 is CASSLDGANTEAFF. CDR3 DNA sequence: TGTGCCAGCAGCTTAGATGGGGCAAACACTGAAGCTTTCTTT.

The chain joins TRBV7-9 to TRBJ2-7, with TRBD2 as a possible D gene (6 bases). The CDR3 length is 15 residues. V was pared by 4 bases and J by 0 bases, with 13 bases between. The V gene's germline CDR1 is SEHNR and CDR2 FQNEAQ (reference sequence). For the CDR3, the DNA is TGTGCCAGCAGCTCATCCGGGACTGGCTCCTACGAGCAGTACTTC. Residues: CASSSSGTGSYEQYF. Together with reference TRBV7-9 and TRBJ2-7, the CDR3 gives the full variable domain: DTGVSQNPRHKITKRGQNVTFRCDPISEHNRLYWYRQTLGQGPEFLTYFQNEAQLEKSRLLSDRFSAERPKGSFSTLEIQRTEQGDSAMYLCASSSSGTGSYEQYFGPGTRLTVT.

The chain is built from TRBV6-4 and TRBJ2-7; D ambiguous. Trimming took 7 bases from V and 4 from J, leaving 14 bases between them. CDR1 and CDR2 (germline): MRHNA, SNTAGT. This CDR3 is 13 amino acids long. As DNA, the CDR3 is TGTGCCAGCACCCTAAGGCCTTCGTACGAGCAGTACTTC. Its protein product is CASTLRPSYEQYF.

The rearrangement uses TRBV6-5 and TRBJ2-4; 9 bases map to TRBD2. Trimming took 4 bases from V and 7 from J; bases not matched to a gene: 8. There are 15 residues in the CDR3. The V gene's germline CDR1 is MNHEY and CDR2 SVGAGI. The CDR3 loop is CASSSPAGGRNIQYF. CDR3 nucleotide sequence: TGTGCCAGCAGTTCCCCGGCGGGAGGGAGGAACATTCAGTACTTC.

At least ten counts were recorded for this clonotype. V is TRBV7-2 and J is TRBJ2-7; 7 positions match TRBD2. V shed 1 base, J shed 5 bases, and the junction held 5 bases outside the gene matches. CDR3 length: 14 residues. CDR1 SGHTA and CDR2 FQGNSA come from the germline V gene. The DNA for the CDR3 is TGTGCCAGCAGCTTAGGCGGGAGTATCCACGAGCAGTACTTC. This encodes CASSLGGSIHEQYF. The whole variable domain, remainder taken from reference TRBV7-2 and TRBJ2-7, is GAGVSQSPSNKVTEKGKDVELRCDPISGHTALYWYRQSLGQGLEFLIYFQGNSAPDKSGLPSDRFSAERTGGSVSTLTIQRTQQEDSAVYLCASSLGGSIHEQYFGPGTRLTVT.

The chain is built from TRBV6-1 and TRBJ2-2, with TRBD1 matching 11 bases. This CDR3 has 16 residues. V dropped 6 bases and J dropped 4; count of bases not matched to a gene: 7. Per germline, CDR1 MNHNS and CDR2 SASEGT. As DNA, the CDR3 is TGTGCCAGCAGCTGGGGACAGGGGGGGAGCACCGGGGAGCTGTTTTTT. Protein sequence: CASSWGQGGSTGELFF.